The 22 T cell receptor beta chains given below trace back to one sample, sequenced in a study of blood T cell repertoires in COVID-19. This table comes from immunoSEQ multiplex PCR, and its TCRdb copy is limited to in-frame clones, with some not included. The repertoire consists of roughly 73,000 clones, with around 86% occurring once and the leading ten covering less than 4%. The material sequenced was peripheral blood. The receptors were gathered from a man aged 65 to 85 with active COVID-19.

V and J are TRBV9 and TRBJ2-5, with TRBD2 matching over 8 bases. V shed 4 bases, J shed 5 bases, and the junction held 7 bases outside the gene matches. This CDR3 contains 14 residues. Germline values: CDR1 SGDLS, CDR2 YYNGEE. The CDR3 region is CASSPRLAWETQYF. The CDR3 nucleotides read TGTGCCAGCAGCCCCCGACTAGCGTGGGAGACCCAGTACTTC.

This clone has just one count. V and J are TRBV28 and TRBJ1-5, with TRBD1 matching over 8 bases. V dropped 10 bases and J dropped 4; count of bases not matched to a gene: 3. The CDR3 has 12 residues. CDR1 MDHEN and CDR2 SYDVKM come from the germline V gene. Here the CDR3 reads CATWTGNQPQHF. Written as DNA, the CDR3 is TGTGCCACCTGGACAGGGAATCAGCCCCAGCATTTT.

The chain has TRBV5-6 and TRBJ2-7; TRBD1 matches at 7 bases. V shed 4 bases, J shed 2 bases, and the junction held 9 bases outside the gene matches. Germline V CDR1 and CDR2: SGHDT, YYEEEE. The CDR3 is 15 residues long. The CDR3 nucleotides read TGTGCCAGCAGCCCCCTCCGGCAGGGGGCCTACGAGCAGTACTTC. Translating it yields CASSPLRQGAYEQYF.

The V call is TRBV7-3, the J call TRBJ2-7, with 12 bases identical to TRBD2. After removal of 5 bases from V and 0 bases from J, the junction contained 2 bases not matched to a gene. This CDR3 is 15 amino acids long. CDR1 and CDR2 (germline): SGHTA, FQGTGA. The CDR3 region is CASSLAGGSSYEQYF. The CDR3 region has the DNA TGTGCCAGCAGCCTAGCGGGAGGGAGCTCCTACGAGCAGTACTTC.

The CDR3 sequence: CASSQGAAEGREQYF. The CDR3 coding sequence is TGCGCCAGCAGCCAGGGGGCGGCCGAGGGTAGGGAGCAGTACTTC. The rearrangement joins TRBV4-1 to TRBJ2-7; a possible D gene is TRBD1 (6 bases). CDR1 is MGHRA and CDR2 is YSYEKL in the germline V gene. This CDR3 has 15 residues. V was pared by 3 bases and J by 7 bases, with 19 bases between.

The rearrangement joins TRBV3-1 (or the pseudogene TRBV3-2) to TRBJ1-6, with D perhaps matching TRBD1 (6 bases). V was pared by 5 bases and J by 0 bases, with 17 bases between. CDR1 is LGHDT, CDR2 YNNKEL, per germline (reference sequence). The CDR3 consists of 18 residues. The DNA of the CDR3 is TGTGCCAGCAGCGCCGGGACACCCCGGAGCTCCTATAATTCACCCCTCCACTTT. It specifies CASSAGTPRSSYNSPLHF.

V and J are TRBV5-1 and TRBJ2-1, with 7 nucleotides matching TRBD1. This CDR3 comprises 15 residues. Germline V gene data show CDR1 as SGHRS and CDR2 as YFSETQ. J was trimmed by 1 base and V by 4 bases; bases with no gene match: 5. This chain's CDR3 is CASSPDRPSYNEQFF. CDR3 coding DNA: TGCGCCAGCAGCCCGGACAGGCCATCCTACAATGAGCAGTTCTTC.

The CDR3 sequence: CAISDGRGQGSGTEAFF. The CDR3 nucleotides read TGTGCCATCAGTGATGGCCGGGGACAGGGGTCGGGCACTGAAGCTTTCTTT. The gene calls are TRBV10-3 and TRBJ1-1; 10 bases fit TRBD1. The V segment lost 3 bases and the J segment 4 bases; nucleotides outside the gene matches: 11. The germline V gene has CDR1 ENHRY and CDR2 SYGVKD. The CDR3 is 17 residues long.

This clone was picked up one time. The chain combines TRBV24-1 with TRBJ2-3; weak D call: TRBD2 (6 bases). Germline V gives CDR1 KGHDR, CDR2 SFDVKD. V gave up 3 bases and J gave up 2 bases, with 14 bases separating them. The CDR3 has 16 residues. CDR3 sequence (DNA): TGTGCCACCAGTGATCAACTAGCTTCCCACACAGATACGCAGTATTTT. It yields the protein CATSDQLASHTDTQYF.

The rearrangement links TRBV6-5 to TRBJ2-7, with 8 bases aligning to TRBD1. V lost 5 bases, J lost 2 bases, and 5 bases stayed unmatched. This CDR3 contains 14 residues. CDR1 and CDR2 (germline): MNHEY, SVGAGI. Here the CDR3 DNA reads TGTGCCAGCAGTACCCAACAGGGGGCCTACGAGCAGTACTTC. This codes for CASSTQQGAYEQYF.

The rearrangement uses TRBV7-9 and TRBJ2-1, with 15 bases lining up with TRBD2. The length of the CDR3 is 15 residues. Trimming took 5 bases from V and 7 from J; bases not matched to a gene: 3. Germline-derived CDR1 and CDR2 are SEHNR and FQNEAQ (reference sequence). Here the CDR3 reads CASSPGLAGGNEQFF. As DNA, the CDR3 is TGTGCCAGCAGCCCGGGACTAGCGGGAGGTAATGAGCAGTTCTTC. Variable domain in full (rest from reference TRBV7-9 and TRBJ2-1): DTGVSQNPRHKITKRGQNVTFRCDPISEHNRLYWYRQTLGQGPEFLTYFQNEAQLEKSRLLSDRFSAERPKGSFSTLEIQRTEQGDSAMYLCASSPGLAGGNEQFFGPGTRLTVL.

The V and J genes are TRBV4-3 and TRBJ2-7; D may be TRBD1 (5 bases). Germline CDR1 LGHNA, CDR2 YSLEER. The CDR3 is 15 amino acids. V was cut by 2 bases and J by 2 bases, with 13 bases left in between. The CDR3 spells CASSQTWQGPYEQYF. The CDR3 DNA reads as TGCGCCAGCAGCCAAACGTGGCAGGGCCCCTACGAGCAGTACTTC.

The chain uses TRBV5-4 and TRBJ2-7, with 10 bases aligning to TRBD2. Germline lookup yields CDR1 SGHNT and CDR2 YYREEE (reference sequence). This CDR3 region has 15 residues. V trimming: 4 bases; J trimming: 3 bases; junction bases outside the gene matches: 7. The CDR3 DNA is TGTGCCAGCAGCGCCGGGGCTAGCGGGAGCTACGAGCAGTACTTC. It is translated as CASSAGASGSYEQYF.

The sample holds a few counts of this clone. This chain links TRBV30 with TRBJ2-2; D unclear. Trimming took off 6 bases at V and 5 bases at J, with 13 bases between the two ends. Germline V gives CDR1 GTSNPN, CDR2 SVGIG (reference sequence). This CDR3 comprises 13 residues. For the CDR3, the DNA is TGTGCCTGCCTTAAACTGTCAACCGGGGAGCTGTTTTTT. This encodes CACLKLSTGELFF.

In DNA, the CDR3 is TGTGCCAGCAGCGCCCTGACGGGGTTGGGGGGCTACACCTTC. Translated, it gives CASSALTGLGGYTF. The chain has TRBV6-5 and TRBJ1-2; the D is unclear. This CDR3 contains 14 residues. The germline V gene has CDR1 MNHEY and CDR2 SVGAGI. The V end lost 6 bases, the J end lost 8 bases, and 19 bases lay between the germline ends.

This clone was found once. V and J are TRBV6-2 or TRBV6-3 and TRBJ2-5, with TRBD2 matching over 12 bases. Germline assignment: CDR1 MNHEY and CDR2 SVGEGT. The CDR3 contains 17 residues. The junction had 12 bases not matched to a gene; V was cut back by 5 bases and J by 5 bases. The CDR3 nucleotides read TGTGCCAGCAGTGATATCATACGACTAGCGGGAGTTGAGACCCAGTACTTC. Translated: CASSDIIRLAGVETQYF.

The chain recombines TRBV24-1 with TRBJ2-7; TRBD2 matches at 8 bases. The length of the CDR3 is 13 residues. The junction had 4 bases not matched to a gene; V was cut back by 3 bases and J by 7 bases. CDR1 is KGHDR and CDR2 is SFDVKD in the germline V gene. CDR3 in DNA: TGTGCCACCAGTGATCCCCGGGGGGGTGAGCAGTACTTC. This sequence encodes CATSDPRGGEQYF.

The chain employs TRBV29-1 and TRBJ2-2; 10 bases align to TRBD2. Per germline, CDR1 SQVTM and CDR2 ANQGSEA. V lost 6 bases to trimming and J lost 5 bases; unmatched junction nucleotides: 9. The CDR3 runs to 15 residues. CDR3 DNA: TGCAGCGTGACCCCCACTAGCGGGATTACCGGGGAGCTGTTTTTT. Translation gives CSVTPTSGITGELFF.

This clone was observed a handful of times. The chain links TRBV6-2 or TRBV6-3 to TRBJ1-2; TRBD1 matches at 8 bases. Germline trimming cut 6 bases from V and 7 bases from J; bases unmatched to any gene: 7. This CDR3 spans 13 amino acids. Germline V CDR1 and CDR2: MNHEY, SVGEGT. The CDR3: CASSKDRGRGYTF. The CDR3 nucleotides read TGTGCCAGCAGCAAAGACAGGGGACGTGGCTACACCTTC.

The chain links TRBV6-5 to TRBJ2-7; TRBD1 agrees at 8 bases. The ends lost 6 bases at V and 3 bases at J; junction bases unmatched: 4. CDR3 length equals 13 residues. In germline, CDR1 is MNHEY, CDR2 SVGAGI. The CDR3 DNA reads as TGTGCCAGCAGGGCAGGGGGCAACTACGAGCAGTACTTC. This translates into CASRAGGNYEQYF.

The chain uses TRBV19 and TRBJ1-2; D call uncertain. V was cut by 7 bases and J by 4 bases, with 13 bases left in between. Germline V gene sequence: CDR1 LNHDA, CDR2 SQIVND (reference sequence). The CDR3 totals 13 residues. The CDR3 coding sequence is TGTGCCAGTATGCGAGGCAGCCTCTATGGCTACACCTTC. Amino acids: CASMRGSLYGYTF.

The V call is TRBV10-3, the J call TRBJ2-7; 13 bases are shared with TRBD2. Germline trimming cut 6 bases from V and 0 bases from J; bases unmatched to any gene: 2. The CDR3 contains 15 residues. Germline CDR1 and CDR2: ENHRY and SYGVKD. CDR3 sequence (DNA): TGTGCCATCAGCAGACTAGCGGGGGGCTCCTACGAGCAGTACTTC. Residues: CAISRLAGGSYEQYF.